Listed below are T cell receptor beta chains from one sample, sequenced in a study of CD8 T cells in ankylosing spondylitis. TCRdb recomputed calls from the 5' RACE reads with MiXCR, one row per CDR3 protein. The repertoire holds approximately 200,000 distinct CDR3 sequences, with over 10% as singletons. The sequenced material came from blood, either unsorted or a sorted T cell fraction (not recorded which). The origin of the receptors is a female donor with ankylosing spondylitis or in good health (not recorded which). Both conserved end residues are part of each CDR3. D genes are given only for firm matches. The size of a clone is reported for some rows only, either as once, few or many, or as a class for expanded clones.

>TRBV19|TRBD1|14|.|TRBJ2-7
TGTGCCAGTAGTCCCTGGACAGGGAACTACGAGCAGTACTTC
CASSPWTGNYEQYF
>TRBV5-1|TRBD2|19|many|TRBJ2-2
TGCGCCAGCAGCTTACAAAAACTAGCGGATCTCTTGAACACCGGGGAGCTGTTTTTT
CASSLQKLADLLNTGELFF
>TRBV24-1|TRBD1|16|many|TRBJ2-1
TGTGCCACCAGTGATAAGGCAGGGGGCATCTACAATGAGCAGTTCTTC
CATSDKAGGIYNEQFF
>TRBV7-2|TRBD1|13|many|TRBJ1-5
TGTGCCAGCACCACAGGGGGCACTCAGCCCCAGCATTTT
CASTTGGTQPQHF
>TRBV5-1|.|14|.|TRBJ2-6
TGCGCCAGCAGTAAGGGGGATGGGGCCAACGTCCTGACTTTC
CASSKGDGANVLTF
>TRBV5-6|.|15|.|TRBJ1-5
TGTGCCAGCAGCTTTGGGGCGTATAGCAATCAGCCCCAGCATTTT
CASSFGAYSNQPQHF
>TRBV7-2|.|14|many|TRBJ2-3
TGTGCCAGCAGCTTAAACGGGAGAACAGATACGCAGTATTTT
CASSLNGRTDTQYF
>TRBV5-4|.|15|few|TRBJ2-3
TGTGCCAGCAGCTCGGATACAGGGATCACAGATACGCAGTATTTT
CASSSDTGITDTQYF
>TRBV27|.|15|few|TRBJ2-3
TGTGCCAGCAGTTTATTTCTCCCGGGGACAGATACGCAGTATTTT
CASSLFLPGTDTQYF
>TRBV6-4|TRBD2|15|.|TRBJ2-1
TGTGCCAGCAGTGCTAGCGGGGACCCCTACAATGAGCAGTTCTTC
CASSASGDPYNEQFF
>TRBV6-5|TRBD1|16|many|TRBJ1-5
TGTGCCAGCAGTTCTACAGGGGCCGCTAGCAATCAGCCCCAGCATTTT
CASSSTGAASNQPQHF
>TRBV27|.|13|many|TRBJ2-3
TGTGCCAGCGGACGAGGGGGCACAGATACGCAGTATTTT
CASGRGGTDTQYF
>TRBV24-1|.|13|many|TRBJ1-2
TGTGCCACCAGCCCGGGACGGAACTATGGCTACACCTTC
CATSPGRNYGYTF
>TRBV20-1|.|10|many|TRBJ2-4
TGCAGTGCACAGGAGAACATTCAGTACTTC
CSAQENIQYF
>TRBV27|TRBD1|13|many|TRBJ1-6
TGTGCCAGCAGTTTGACAGGGGGGTCACCCCTCCACTTT
CASSLTGGSPLHF
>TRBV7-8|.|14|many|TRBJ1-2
TGTGCCAGCAGCTTAGAGGGCAGGGACTATGGCTACACCTTC
CASSLEGRDYGYTF
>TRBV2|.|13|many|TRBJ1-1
TGTGCCACCATTAGGGGGGTGAACACTGAAGCTTTCTTT
CATIRGVNTEAFF
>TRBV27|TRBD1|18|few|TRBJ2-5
TGTGCCAGCAGTTTATCAGTGTCCCTCGGACAGGGGAAAGAGACCCAGTACTTC
CASSLSVSLGQGKETQYF
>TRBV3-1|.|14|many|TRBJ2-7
TGTGCCAGCAGCCAATCAGGGGCATTGTACGAGCAGTACTTC
CASSQSGALYEQYF
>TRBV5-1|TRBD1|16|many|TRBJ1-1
TGCGCCAGCAGCCAGGGACAGGGGACTATGAACACTGAAGCTTTCTTT
CASSQGQGTMNTEAFF
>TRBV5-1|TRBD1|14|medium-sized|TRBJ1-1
TGCGCCAGCAGCTCGGGACAGCCCAACACTGAAGCTTTCTTT
CASSSGQPNTEAFF
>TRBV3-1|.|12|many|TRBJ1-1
TGTGCCAGCAGCCAATCCAGGGCTGAAGCTTTCTTT
CASSQSRAEAFF
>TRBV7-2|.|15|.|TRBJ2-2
TGTGCCAGCAGCAAACAGACTCTCGACACCGGGGAGCTGTTTTTT
CASSKQTLDTGELFF
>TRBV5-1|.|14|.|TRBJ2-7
TGCGCCAGCAGCTTGTACACCGACTCCTACGAGCAGTACTTC
CASSLYTDSYEQYF
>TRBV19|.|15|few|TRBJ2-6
TGTGCCAGTAGAACACAGAGCTCTGGGGCCAACGTCCTGACTTTC
CASRTQSSGANVLTF
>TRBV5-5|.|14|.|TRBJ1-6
TGTGCCAGCAGCCCTCGCGAGACCGCTGCTGCCCTCCACTTT
CASSPRETAAALHF
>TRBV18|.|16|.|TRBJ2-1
TGTGCCAGCTCACCACCGGGGGGGACAGCTAGGAATGAGCAGTTCTTC
CASSPPGGTARNEQFF
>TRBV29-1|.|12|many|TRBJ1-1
TGCAGCGTCCTGGACAGGAACACTGAAGCTTTCTTT
CSVLDRNTEAFF
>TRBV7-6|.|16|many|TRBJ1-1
TGTGCCAGCAGCTTTCGAGTAGGGCCAGTGAACACTGAAGCTTTCTTT
CASSFRVGPVNTEAFF
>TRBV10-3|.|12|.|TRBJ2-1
TGTGCCATCAGTGAGGAAGACAATGAGCAGTTCTTC
CAISEEDNEQFF
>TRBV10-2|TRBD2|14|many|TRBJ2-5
TGCGCCAGCAGTCACGGGGGGGGTGGAGAGACCCAGTACTTC
CASSHGGGGETQYF
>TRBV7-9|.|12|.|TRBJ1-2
TGTGCCAGCAGCTGGGGCAGGGATGGCTACACCTTC
CASSWGRDGYTF
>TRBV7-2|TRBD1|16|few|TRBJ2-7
TGTGCCAGCAGCTTAGCGACAGGGCTATGGTCCTACGAGCAGTACTTC
CASSLATGLWSYEQYF
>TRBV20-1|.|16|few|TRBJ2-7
TGCTGTGCTAGAGCTGGGCTAGCTGTTAGCTCCTACGAGCAGTACTTC
CCARAGLAVSSYEQYF
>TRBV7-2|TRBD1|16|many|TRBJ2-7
TGTGCCAGCAGCTCCCAAATAGACAGGGGGTTGGGCGAGCAGTACTTC
CASSSQIDRGLGEQYF
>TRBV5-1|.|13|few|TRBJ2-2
TGCGCCAGCAGCACAGAGGGGTCCGGGGAGCTGTTTTTT
CASSTEGSGELFF
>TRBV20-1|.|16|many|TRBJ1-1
TGCAGTGCTAGAGATGCCTTCGGATCCGGCAGGAGTGAAGCTTTCTTT
CSARDAFGSGRSEAFF
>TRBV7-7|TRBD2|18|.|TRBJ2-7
TGTGCTAGCAGCTTTGAGGGCTCGGCGGGAGTGCCTTCCTACGAGCAGTACTTC
CASSFEGSAGVPSYEQYF
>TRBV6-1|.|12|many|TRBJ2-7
TGTGCCAGCAGTGAACTAGTATACGAGCAGTACTTC
CASSELVYEQYF
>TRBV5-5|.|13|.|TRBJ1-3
TGTGCCAGCACCACGACAGGTGGAAACACCATATATTTT
CASTTTGGNTIYF
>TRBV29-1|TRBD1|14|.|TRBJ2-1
TGCAGCGCTCCGGGACAGGGGGCTCTAGGTGAGCAGTTCTTC
CSAPGQGALGEQFF
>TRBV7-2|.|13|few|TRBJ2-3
TGTGCCAGCAGCCGAAGGGACCGAGATACGCAGTATTTT
CASSRRDRDTQYF
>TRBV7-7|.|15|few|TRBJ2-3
TGTGCCAGCAGCCGGGGGCTACCGTCTGCAGATACGCAGTATTTT
CASSRGLPSADTQYF
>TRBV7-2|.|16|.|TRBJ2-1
TGTGCCAGCAGCCCCTACGTGGCTGGCCTGGGCCATGAGCAGTTCTTC
CASSPYVAGLGHEQFF
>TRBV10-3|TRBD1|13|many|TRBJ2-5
TGTGCCATCAGTCGGGACAGCCAAGAGACCCAGTACTTC
CAISRDSQETQYF
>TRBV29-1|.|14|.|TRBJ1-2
TGCAGCGTTGAAGATCGGGCAGGGAGATATGGCTACACCTTC
CSVEDRAGRYGYTF
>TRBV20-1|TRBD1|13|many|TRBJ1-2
TGCAGTGCTAGGGAGTCAGGGGGATATGGCTACACCTTC
CSARESGGYGYTF
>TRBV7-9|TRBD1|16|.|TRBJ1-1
TGTGCCAGCAGACGACAGGGGGCCTCGGATTACACTGAAGCTTTCTTT
CASRRQGASDYTEAFF
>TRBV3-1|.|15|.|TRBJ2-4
TGTGCCAGCAGCCAAGGGATTGGGGCCAAAAACATTCAGTACTTC
CASSQGIGAKNIQYF
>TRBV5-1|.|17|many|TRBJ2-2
TGCGCCAGCAGCTTGTTTTCGAGGGACCTTAGGACCGGGGAGCTGTTTTTT
CASSLFSRDLRTGELFF
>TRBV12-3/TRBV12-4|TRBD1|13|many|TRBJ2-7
TGTGCCAGCAGTACAGGGGGCACCTACGAGCAGTACTTC
CASSTGGTYEQYF
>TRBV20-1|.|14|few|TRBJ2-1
TGCAGTGCCCCCCGTGGCGGGTATAACAATGAGCAGTTCTTC
CSAPRGGYNNEQFF
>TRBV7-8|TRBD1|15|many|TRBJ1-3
TGTGCCACCAGGACAGGGGCTAGCTCTGGAAACACCATATATTTT
CATRTGASSGNTIYF
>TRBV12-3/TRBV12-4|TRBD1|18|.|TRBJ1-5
TGTACCATCAGTTTACACTATCCCGGGACAGGGGGCTATCAGCCCCAGCATTTT
CTISLHYPGTGGYQPQHF
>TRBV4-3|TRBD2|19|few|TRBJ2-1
TGCGCCAGCAGCCAAACCCGGAGGGTCACGGGGCGGGAGCTCCATGAGCAGTTCTTC
CASSQTRRVTGRELHEQFF